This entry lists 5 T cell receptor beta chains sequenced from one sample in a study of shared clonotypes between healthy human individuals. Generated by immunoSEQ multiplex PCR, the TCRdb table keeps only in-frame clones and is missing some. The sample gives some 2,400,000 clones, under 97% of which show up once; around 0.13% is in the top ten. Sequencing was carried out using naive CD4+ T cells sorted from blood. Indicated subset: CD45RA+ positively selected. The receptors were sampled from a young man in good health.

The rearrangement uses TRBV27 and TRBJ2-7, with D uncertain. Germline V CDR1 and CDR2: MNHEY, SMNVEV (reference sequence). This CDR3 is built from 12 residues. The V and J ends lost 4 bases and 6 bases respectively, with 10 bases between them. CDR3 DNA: TGTGCCAGCAGTTCCGCCGGCGGCGAGCAGTACTTC. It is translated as CASSSAGGEQYF.

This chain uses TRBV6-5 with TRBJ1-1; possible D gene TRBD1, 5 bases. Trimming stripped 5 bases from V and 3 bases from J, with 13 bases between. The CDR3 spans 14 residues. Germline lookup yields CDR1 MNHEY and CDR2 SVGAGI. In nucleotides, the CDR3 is TGTGCCAGCAGTCCGGCGGGGGGGGACACTGAAGCTTTCTTT. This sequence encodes CASSPAGGDTEAFF.

The CDR3, as DNA: TGTGCCAGCAGCCTTCCCCTACTGCATGAAAAACTGTTTTTT. This codes for CASSLPLLHEKLFF. The chain has TRBV28 and TRBJ1-4, with D unresolved. Trimming stripped 6 bases from V and 6 bases from J, with 14 bases between. The germline gives CDR1 MDHEN, CDR2 SYDVKM. This CDR3 region has 14 residues.

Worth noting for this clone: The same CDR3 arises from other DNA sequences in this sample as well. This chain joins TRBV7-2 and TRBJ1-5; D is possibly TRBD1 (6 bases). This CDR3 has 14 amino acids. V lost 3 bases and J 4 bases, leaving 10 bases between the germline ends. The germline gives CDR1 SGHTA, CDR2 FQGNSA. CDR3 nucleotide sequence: TGTGCCAGCAGCTTGGTACAGGGAAATCAGCCCCAGCATTTT. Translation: CASSLVQGNQPQHF.

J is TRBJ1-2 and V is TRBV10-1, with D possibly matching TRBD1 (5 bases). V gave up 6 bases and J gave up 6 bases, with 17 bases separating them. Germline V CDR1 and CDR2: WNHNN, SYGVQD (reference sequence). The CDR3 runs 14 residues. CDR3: CASSQGFAIDGYTF. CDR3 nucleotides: TGCGCCAGCAGCCAGGGTTTTGCTATCGATGGCTACACCTTC.